A selection of T cell receptor beta chains follows, all from one sample in a study of cytomegalovirus exposure and HLA in healthy donors. Using immunoSEQ multiplex PCR, the repertoire was profiled, and TCRdb retains in-frame clones only, with some absent. The data show fewer than 80,000 clones, with less than 80% seen just once and under 7.5% held by the top ten. The sample was PBMCs. The receptors here all came from a woman in her 50s in good health and CMV-seropositive. The CDR3 runs from the conserved cysteine through the conserved F or W. D genes are given only for firm matches. Rows give clone size only sometimes, using once, few, many, or a class for an expanded clone.

J gene	V gene	D gene	clone size	CDR3 protein	CDR3 DNA
TRBJ2-2	TRBV30	TRBD2	-	CACPGTSGWAGELFF	TGTGCCTGCCCGGGGACTAGCGGGTGGGCCGGGGAGCTGTTTTTT
TRBJ1-4	TRBV13	TRBD1	-	CASSKSGTANEKLFF	TGTGCCAGCAGTAAATCCGGGACAGCTAATGAAAAACTGTTTTTT
TRBJ1-4	TRBV7-9	-	-	CASSLATDPTNEKLFF	TGTGCCAGCAGCTTAGCCACAGATCCAACTAATGAAAAACTGTTTTTT
TRBJ1-4	TRBV19	TRBD1	once	CASSIGTDGGEKLFF	TGTGCCAGTAGTATTGGGACAGACGGCGGTGAAAAACTGTTTTTT
TRBJ2-5	TRBV9	TRBD2	few	CASSGRSGGGETQYF	TGTGCCAGCAGCGGGCGGAGCGGGGGCGGGGAGACCCAGTACTTC
TRBJ1-4	TRBV5-6	-	-	CASSLEAGRNEKLFF	TGTGCCAGCAGCTTGGAGGCAGGTAGAAATGAAAAACTGTTTTTT
TRBJ2-5	TRBV30	-	-	CAWSPKETQYF	TGTGCCTGGAGTCCTAAAGAGACCCAGTACTTC
TRBJ2-2	TRBV11-2	TRBD1	-	CAIRGSGELFF	TGTGCCATCAGGGGGAGCGGGGAGCTGTTTTTT
TRBJ2-7	TRBV11-2	-	-	CASDPRILARTRSNYEQYF	TGTGCCAGCGACCCCCGCATCTTGGCGAGGACAAGATCTAACTACGAGCAGTACTTC
TRBJ1-1	TRBV28	-	-	CASSLDMNTEAFF	TGTGCCAGCAGTTTAGACATGAACACTGAAGCTTTCTTT
TRBJ1-1	TRBV18	-	-	CASSQGMNTEAFF	TGTGCCAGCTCTCAGGGCATGAACACTGAAGCTTTCTTT
TRBJ1-5	TRBV6-5	-	-	CASSYSQGYQPQHF	TGTGCCAGCAGTTACTCACAGGGTTATCAGCCCCAGCATTTT
TRBJ2-3	TRBV4-1	-	-	CASSQELAYTDTQYF	TGCGCCAGCAGCCAGGAACTAGCTTACACAGATACGCAGTATTTT
TRBJ2-1	TRBV4-1	-	-	CASSQEVLNEQFF	TGCGCCAGCAGCCAAGAAGTGCTAAATGAGCAGTTCTTC
TRBJ1-5	TRBV15	TRBD1	-	CATSRRQGSNQPQHF	TGTGCCACCAGCAGAAGACAGGGTAGCAATCAGCCCCAGCATTTT
TRBJ1-1	TRBV27	TRBD1	-	CASSFDRAQDSEAFF	TGTGCCAGCAGTTTCGACAGGGCCCAGGACTCTGAAGCTTTCTTT
TRBJ1-1	TRBV10-1	-	few	CASKQGDSTEAFF	TGCGCCAGCAAACAGGGAGATTCCACTGAAGCTTTCTTT
TRBJ2-5	TRBV27	-	once	CASSVDKTGETQYF	TGTGCCAGCAGTGTGGACAAAACCGGGGAGACCCAGTACTTC
TRBJ1-2	TRBV6-1	-	-	CASSDVLNYGYTF	TGTGCCAGCAGTGATGTACTGAACTATGGCTACACCTTC
TRBJ2-2	TRBV21-1	-	-	CANLLLNTGELFF	TGTGCCAACTTATTGTTGAACACCGGGGAGCTGTTTTTT
TRBJ2-1	TRBV7-9	-	-	CASSPRYFNNEQFF	TGTGCCAGCAGCCCCCGGTACTTTAACAATGAGCAGTTCTTC
TRBJ2-4	TRBV28	-	-	CASSAARGKNIQYF	TGTGCCAGCAGTGCCGCCCGGGGCAAAAACATTCAGTACTTC
TRBJ2-5	TRBV5-1	TRBD2	few	CACRRTGGQETQYF	TGCGCCTGCCGGAGGACGGGGGGTCAAGAGACCCAGTACTTC
TRBJ1-5	TRBV7-2	-	-	CASSLETGRADQPQHF	TGTGCCAGCAGCTTAGAAACGGGCAGGGCAGATCAGCCCCAGCATTTT
TRBJ2-5	TRBV11-2	TRBD1	-	CASSRPGQRKETQYF	TGTGCCAGCAGCCGGCCGGGACAGAGAAAAGAGACCCAGTACTTC
TRBJ1-1	TRBV7-6	-	few	CASSLDRRNEAFF	TGTGCCAGCAGTCTCGACAGGAGGAATGAAGCTTTCTTT
TRBJ2-1	TRBV5-1	-	-	CASSRVGVHEQFF	TGCGCCAGCAGCCGGGTCGGAGTCCATGAGCAGTTCTTC
TRBJ2-1	TRBV5-1	TRBD2	-	CASSPWTSGGAREQFF	TGCGCCAGCAGCCCTTGGACTAGCGGGGGGGCAAGGGAGCAGTTCTTC
TRBJ2-6	TRBV29-1	-	-	CSVYSSGANVLTF	TGCAGCGTCTACTCCTCTGGGGCCAACGTCCTGACTTTC
TRBJ2-1	TRBV9	-	-	CASSVTTRNEQFF	TGTGCCAGCAGCGTCACTACGCGTAATGAGCAGTTCTTC
TRBJ2-5	TRBV6-1	-	few	CASDGGGDGSKTQYF	TGTGCCAGCGACGGCGGAGGTGACGGTTCGAAGACCCAGTACTTC
TRBJ2-3	TRBV6-5	TRBD1	-	CASTQTGFITDTQYF	TGTGCCAGCACCCAGACAGGGTTTATCACAGATACGCAGTATTTT
TRBJ1-5	TRBV7-6	TRBD1	-	CASSDRGGYSNQPQHF	TGTGCCAGCAGCGACAGGGGAGGGTATAGCAATCAGCCCCAGCATTTT
TRBJ1-1	TRBV9	TRBD1	-	CASSEGGADRGTEAFF	TGTGCCAGCAGCGAGGGGGGTGCGGACAGGGGCACTGAAGCTTTCTTT
TRBJ2-3	TRBV19	-	-	CASTIRGGQSTDTQYF	TGTGCCAGTACCATAAGAGGGGGACAAAGCACAGATACGCAGTATTTT
TRBJ1-4	TRBV12-5	-	-	CASGREATNEKLFF	TGTGCTAGTGGGAGAGAAGCAACTAATGAAAAACTGTTTTTT
TRBJ1-6	TRBV5-5	-	-	CASSLSPSPLHF	TGTGCCAGCAGCCTCTCCCCTTCACCCCTCCACTTT
TRBJ2-1	TRBV18	-	-	CASSPPGIFYNEQFF	TGTGCCAGCTCACCACCCGGGATATTTTACAATGAGCAGTTCTTC
TRBJ2-3	TRBV10-1	-	once	CASSQTDVQYF	TGCGCCAGCAGTCAGACAGATGTGCAGTATTTT
TRBJ1-6	TRBV19	-	-	CAGSPGFINSPLHF	TGTGCCGGATCACCGGGTTTCATTAATTCACCCCTCCACTTT
TRBJ2-7	TRBV25-1	-	-	CASSESGFYPYEQYF	TGTGCCAGCAGTGAATCAGGGTTCTATCCCTACGAGCAGTACTTC
TRBJ1-2	TRBV6-5	TRBD1	-	CASSSGTANYGYTF	TGTGCCAGCAGCAGTGGGACAGCGAACTATGGCTACACCTTC
TRBJ1-4	TRBV7-6	-	-	CASSLLTGFNEKLFF	TGTGCCAGCAGCTTACTTACAGGGTTTAATGAAAAACTGTTTTTT
TRBJ2-3	TRBV11-2	-	-	CASSFQGTTDTQYF	TGTGCCAGCAGCTTTCAGGGAACCACAGATACGCAGTATTTT
TRBJ1-1	TRBV9	-	-	CASSGGQLTEAFF	TGTGCCAGCAGCGGAGGACAGCTCACTGAAGCTTTCTTT
TRBJ2-7	TRBV19	-	-	CASGPGAAEGYEQYF	TGTGCCAGTGGACCCGGGGCAGCGGAGGGCTACGAGCAGTACTTC
TRBJ2-5	TRBV5-1	TRBD2	-	CASSLGSSGAQETQYF	TGCGCCAGCAGCTTGGGTTCTAGCGGGGCTCAAGAGACCCAGTACTTC